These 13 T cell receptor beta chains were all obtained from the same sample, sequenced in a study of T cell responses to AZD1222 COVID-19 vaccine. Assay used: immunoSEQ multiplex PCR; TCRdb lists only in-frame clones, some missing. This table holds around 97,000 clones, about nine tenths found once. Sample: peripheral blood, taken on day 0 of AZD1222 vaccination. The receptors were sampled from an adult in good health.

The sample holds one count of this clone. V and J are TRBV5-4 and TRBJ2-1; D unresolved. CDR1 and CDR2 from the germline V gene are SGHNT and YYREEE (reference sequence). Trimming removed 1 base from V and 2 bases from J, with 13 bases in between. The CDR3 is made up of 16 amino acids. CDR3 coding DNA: TGTGCCAGCAGCTTGTGGGTCCCGAACGCCTACAATGAGCAGTTCTTC. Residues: CASSLWVPNAYNEQFF.

CDR3 coding DNA: TGCGCGGTGCCCCCTAATGAAAAACTGTTTTTT. Its protein is CAVPPNEKLFF. The chain couples TRBV23-1 to TRBJ1-4; no definite D call. TRBV23-1 is known as an ORF, though its function is uncertain. CDR3 length equals 11 residues.

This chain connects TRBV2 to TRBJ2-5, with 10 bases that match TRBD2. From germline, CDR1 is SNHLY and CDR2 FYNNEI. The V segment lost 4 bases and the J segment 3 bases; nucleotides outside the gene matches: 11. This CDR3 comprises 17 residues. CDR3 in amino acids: CASSGSRGLAGEETQYF. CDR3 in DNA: TGTGCCAGCAGTGGATCCCGGGGGCTAGCGGGAGAAGAGACCCAGTACTTC.

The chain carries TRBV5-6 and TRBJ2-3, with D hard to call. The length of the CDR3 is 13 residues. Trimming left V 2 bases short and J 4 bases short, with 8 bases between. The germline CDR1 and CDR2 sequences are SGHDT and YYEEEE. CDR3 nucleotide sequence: TGTGCCAGCAGCTTCCTCCCGCCAGATACGCAGTATTTT. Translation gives CASSFLPPDTQYF.

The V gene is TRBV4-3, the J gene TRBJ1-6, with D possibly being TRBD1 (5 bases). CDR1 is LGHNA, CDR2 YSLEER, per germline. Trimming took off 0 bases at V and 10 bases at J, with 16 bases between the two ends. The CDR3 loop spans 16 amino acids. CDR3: CASSQEAGQEGSPLHF. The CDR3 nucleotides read TGCGCCAGCAGCCAAGAGGCGGGGCAGGAAGGATCACCCCTCCACTTT.

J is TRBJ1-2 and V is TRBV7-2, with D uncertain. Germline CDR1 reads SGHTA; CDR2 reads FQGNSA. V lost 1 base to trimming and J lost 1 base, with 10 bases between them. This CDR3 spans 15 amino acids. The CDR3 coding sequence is TGTGCCAGCAGCTTAGTTATGACTTATAACTATGGCTACACCTTC. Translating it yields CASSLVMTYNYGYTF.

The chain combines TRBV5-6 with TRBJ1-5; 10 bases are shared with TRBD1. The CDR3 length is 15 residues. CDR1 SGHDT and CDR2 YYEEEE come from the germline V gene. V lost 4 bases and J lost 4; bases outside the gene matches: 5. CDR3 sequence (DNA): TGTGCCAGCAGCACGACAGGGGGCTATAATCAGCCCCAGCATTTT. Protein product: CASSTTGGYNQPQHF.

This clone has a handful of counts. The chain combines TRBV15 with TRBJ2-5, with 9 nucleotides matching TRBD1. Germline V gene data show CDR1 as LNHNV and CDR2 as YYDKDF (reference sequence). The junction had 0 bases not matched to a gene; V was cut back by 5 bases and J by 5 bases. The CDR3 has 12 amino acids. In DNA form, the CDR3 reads TGTGCCACCAGCGGACAGGGGGAGACCCAGTACTTC. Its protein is CATSGQGETQYF.

CDR3 region: CSVVFPRTGYGYTF. The CDR3 nucleotides are TGCAGCGTTGTTTTTCCGAGGACCGGCTATGGCTACACCTTC. The rearrangement uses TRBV29-1 and TRBJ1-2, with D hard to call. The germline V gene encodes CDR1 SQVTM and CDR2 ANQGSEA. The length of the CDR3 is 14 residues. V lost 4 bases and J lost 4, with 16 bases in between.

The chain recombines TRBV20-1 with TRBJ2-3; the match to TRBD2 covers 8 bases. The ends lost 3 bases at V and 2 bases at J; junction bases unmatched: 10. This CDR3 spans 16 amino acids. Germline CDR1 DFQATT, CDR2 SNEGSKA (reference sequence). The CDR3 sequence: CSASGGRLSFTDTQYF. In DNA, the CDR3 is TGCAGTGCTAGTGGCGGGAGGCTTTCATTCACAGATACGCAGTATTTT.

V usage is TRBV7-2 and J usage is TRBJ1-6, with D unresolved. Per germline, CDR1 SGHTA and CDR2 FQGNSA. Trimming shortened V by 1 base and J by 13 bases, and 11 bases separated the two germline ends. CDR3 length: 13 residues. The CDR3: CASSLDPFQPLHF. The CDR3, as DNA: TGTGCCAGCAGCTTAGATCCGTTTCAGCCCCTCCACTTT.

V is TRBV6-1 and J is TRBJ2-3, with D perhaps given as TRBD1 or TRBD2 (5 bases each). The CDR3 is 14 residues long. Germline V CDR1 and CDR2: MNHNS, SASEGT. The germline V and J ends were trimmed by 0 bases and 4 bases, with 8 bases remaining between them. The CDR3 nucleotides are TGTGCCAGCAGTGAAGCTAGAGGGGCAGATACGCAGTATTTT. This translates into CASSEARGADTQYF.

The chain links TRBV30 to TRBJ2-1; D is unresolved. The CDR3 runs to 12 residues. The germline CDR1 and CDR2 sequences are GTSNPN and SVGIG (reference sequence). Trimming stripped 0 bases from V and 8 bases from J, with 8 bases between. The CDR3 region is CAWSVHEDEQFF. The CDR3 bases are TGTGCCTGGAGTGTACACGAAGATGAGCAGTTCTTC.